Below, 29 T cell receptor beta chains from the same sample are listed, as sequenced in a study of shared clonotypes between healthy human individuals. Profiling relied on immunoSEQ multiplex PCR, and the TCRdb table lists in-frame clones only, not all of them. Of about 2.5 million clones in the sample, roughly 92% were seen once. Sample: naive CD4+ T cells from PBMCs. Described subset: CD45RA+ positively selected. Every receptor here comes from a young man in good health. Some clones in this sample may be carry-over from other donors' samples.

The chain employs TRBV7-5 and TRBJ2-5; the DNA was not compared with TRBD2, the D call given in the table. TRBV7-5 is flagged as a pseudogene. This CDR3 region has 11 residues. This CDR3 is CARSLGLGFHF. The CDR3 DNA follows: TGTGCCAGAAGCTTAGGGCTCGGGTTTCACTTC.

The CDR3 DNA follows: TGTGCCAGCAGCTATTTCAGTAGGGTTGAGACTGAAGCTTTCTTT. Its protein is CASSYFSRVETEAFF. The V gene is TRBV11-2, the J gene TRBJ1-1; D gene ambiguous. Germline V gene sequence: CDR1 SGHAT, CDR2 FQNNGV. Trimming pared 4 bases from V and 5 bases from J, leaving 17 bases between. This CDR3 region has 15 residues. The full variable domain, completed using reference TRBV11-2 and TRBJ1-1, is EAGVAQSPRYKIIEKRQSVAFWCNPISGHATLYWYQQILGQGPKLLIQFQNNGVVDDSQLPKDRFSAERLKGVDSTLKIQPAKLEDSAVYLCASSYFSRVETEAFFGQGTRLTVV.

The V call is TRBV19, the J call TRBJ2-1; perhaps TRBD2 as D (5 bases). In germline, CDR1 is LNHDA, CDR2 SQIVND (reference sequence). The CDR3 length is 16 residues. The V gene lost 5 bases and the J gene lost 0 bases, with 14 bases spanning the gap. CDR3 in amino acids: CASSEQRRSSYNEQFF. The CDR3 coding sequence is TGTGCCAGTAGTGAACAGCGGAGGAGCTCCTACAATGAGCAGTTCTTC.

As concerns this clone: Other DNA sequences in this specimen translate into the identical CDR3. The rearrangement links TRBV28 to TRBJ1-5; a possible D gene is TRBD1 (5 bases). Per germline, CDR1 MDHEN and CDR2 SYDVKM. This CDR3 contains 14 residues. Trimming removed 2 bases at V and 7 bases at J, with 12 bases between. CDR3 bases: TGTGCCAGCAGTTTAAGGGGCGCTGGACAGCCCCAGCATTTT. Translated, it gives CASSLRGAGQPQHF.

CDR3 nucleotides: TGTGCCAGCTCACCGGGACGGAAGTCCTACAATGAGCAGTTCTTC. Translating gives CASSPGRKSYNEQFF. The chain has TRBV18 and TRBJ2-1; either TRBD1 or TRBD2 may supply D (5 bases each). Looked up from germline, CDR1 is KGHSH and CDR2 is LQKENI. The V end lost 3 bases, the J end lost 1 base, and 10 bases lay between the germline ends. This CDR3 is built from 15 residues.

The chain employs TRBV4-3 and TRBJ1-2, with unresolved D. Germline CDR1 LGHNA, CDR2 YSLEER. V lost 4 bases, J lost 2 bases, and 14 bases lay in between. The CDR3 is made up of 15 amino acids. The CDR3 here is CASSRETEANYGYTF. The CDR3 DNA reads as TGCGCCAGCAGCCGAGAAACCGAGGCCAACTATGGCTACACCTTC.

The CDR3 DNA sequence: TGTGCCAGCAGTGCAGACAGGTCAGGTCAGCCCCAGCATTTT. Translation: CASSADRSGQPQHF. This chain joins TRBV6-1 and TRBJ1-5; maybe TRBD1 (6 bases). Trimming removed 4 bases from V and 6 bases from J, with 13 bases in between. This CDR3 contains 14 residues. Germline CDR1 and CDR2: MNHNS and SASEGT.

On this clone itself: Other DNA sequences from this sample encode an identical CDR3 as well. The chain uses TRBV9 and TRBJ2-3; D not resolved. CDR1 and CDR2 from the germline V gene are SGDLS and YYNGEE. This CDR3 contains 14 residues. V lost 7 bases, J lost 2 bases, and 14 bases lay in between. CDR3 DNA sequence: TGTGCCAGCTCTGTGGCATCTTCCACAGATACGCAGTATTTT. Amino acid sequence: CASSVASSTDTQYF. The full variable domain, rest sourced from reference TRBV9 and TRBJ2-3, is DSGVTQTPKHLITATGQRVTLRCSPRSGDLSVYWYQQSLDQGLQFLIQYYNGEERAKGNILERFSAQQFPDLHSELNLSSLELGDSALYFCASSVASSTDTQYFGPGTRLTVL.

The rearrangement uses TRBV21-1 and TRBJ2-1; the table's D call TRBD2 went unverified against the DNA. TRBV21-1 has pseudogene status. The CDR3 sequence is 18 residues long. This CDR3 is CASSLVLAGESSYNEQFF. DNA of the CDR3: TGTGCCAGCAGCCTTGTGCTAGCGGGAGAGAGCTCCTACAATGAGCAGTTCTTC.

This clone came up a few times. CDR3 sequence (DNA): TGTGCCAGCAGTTTTTCGGGACTGGGGGCCTACGAGCAGTACTTC. Translating gives CASSFSGLGAYEQYF. This chain connects TRBV27 to TRBJ2-7; maybe TRBD2 (6 bases). V shed 3 bases and J shed 2 bases, with 14 bases lying between them. The germline CDR1 and CDR2 sequences are MNHEY and SMNVEV (reference sequence). The CDR3 sequence is 15 residues long.

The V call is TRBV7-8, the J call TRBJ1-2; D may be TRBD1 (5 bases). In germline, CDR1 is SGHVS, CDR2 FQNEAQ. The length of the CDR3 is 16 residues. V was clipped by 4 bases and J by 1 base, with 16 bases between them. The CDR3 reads CASSSAGAYLNYGYTF. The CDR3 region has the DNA TGTGCCAGCAGCTCCGCCGGGGCTTATCTTAACTATGGCTACACCTTC.

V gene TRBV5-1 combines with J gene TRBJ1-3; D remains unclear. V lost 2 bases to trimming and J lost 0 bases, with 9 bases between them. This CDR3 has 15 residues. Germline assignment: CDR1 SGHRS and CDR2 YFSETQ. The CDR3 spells CASSLFPASGNTIYF. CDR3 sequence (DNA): TGCGCCAGCAGCTTATTCCCCGCCTCTGGAAACACCATATATTTT. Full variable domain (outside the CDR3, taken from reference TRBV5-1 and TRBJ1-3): KAGVTQTPRYLIKTRGQQVTLSCSPISGHRSVSWYQQTPGQGLQFLFEYFSETQRNKGNFPGRFSGRQFSNSRSEMNVSTLELGDSALYLCASSLFPASGNTIYFGEGSWLTVV.

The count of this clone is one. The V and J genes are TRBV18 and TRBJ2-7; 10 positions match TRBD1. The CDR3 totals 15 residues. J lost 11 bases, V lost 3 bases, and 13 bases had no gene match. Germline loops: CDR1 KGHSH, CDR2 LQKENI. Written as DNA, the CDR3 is TGTGCCAGCTCACCCTCAGCGAGACAGGGGGCGTTAAAGTACTTC. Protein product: CASSPSARQGALKYF.

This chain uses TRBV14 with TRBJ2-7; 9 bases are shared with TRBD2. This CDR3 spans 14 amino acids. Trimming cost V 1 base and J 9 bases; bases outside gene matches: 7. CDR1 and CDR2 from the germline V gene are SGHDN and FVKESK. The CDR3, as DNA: TGTGCCAGCAGCCAAGTTGCCGGACTAGCGCGGCAGTACTTC. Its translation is CASSQVAGLARQYF.

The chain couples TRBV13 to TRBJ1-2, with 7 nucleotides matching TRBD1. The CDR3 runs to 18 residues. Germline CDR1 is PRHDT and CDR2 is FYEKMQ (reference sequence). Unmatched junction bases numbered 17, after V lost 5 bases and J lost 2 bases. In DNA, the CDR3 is TGTGCCAGCAGCCCCACCCGCCGGGACAGCAAGAAGAACTATGGCTACACCTTC. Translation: CASSPTRRDSKKNYGYTF.

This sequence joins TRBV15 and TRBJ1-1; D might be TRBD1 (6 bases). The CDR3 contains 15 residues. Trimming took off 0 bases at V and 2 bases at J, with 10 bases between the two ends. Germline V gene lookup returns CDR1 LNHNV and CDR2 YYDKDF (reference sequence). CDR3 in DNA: TGTGCCACCAGCAGAGAACCACAGGGAAACACTGAAGCTTTCTTT. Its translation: CATSREPQGNTEAFF.

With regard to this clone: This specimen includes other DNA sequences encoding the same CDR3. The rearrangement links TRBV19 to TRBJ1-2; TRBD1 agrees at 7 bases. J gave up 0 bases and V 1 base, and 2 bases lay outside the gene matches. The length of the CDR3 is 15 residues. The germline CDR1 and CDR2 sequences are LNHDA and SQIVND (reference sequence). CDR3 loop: CASSIAGTANYGYTF. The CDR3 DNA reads TGTGCCAGTAGTATAGCCGGGACAGCTAACTATGGCTACACCTTC.

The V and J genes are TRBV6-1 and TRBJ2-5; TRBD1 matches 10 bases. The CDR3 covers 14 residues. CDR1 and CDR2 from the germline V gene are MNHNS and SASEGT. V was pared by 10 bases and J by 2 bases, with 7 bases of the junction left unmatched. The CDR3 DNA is TGTGCCATTCCGACAGGGGGCCTACAAGAGACCCAGTACTTC. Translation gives CAIPTGGLQETQYF.

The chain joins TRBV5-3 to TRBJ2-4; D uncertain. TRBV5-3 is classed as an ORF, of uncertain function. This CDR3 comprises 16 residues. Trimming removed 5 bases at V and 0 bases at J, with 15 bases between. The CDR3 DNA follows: TGTGCCAGAAGAACTAAGACCTGTCTAGCCAAAAACATTCAGTACTTC. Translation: CARRTKTCLAKNIQYF.

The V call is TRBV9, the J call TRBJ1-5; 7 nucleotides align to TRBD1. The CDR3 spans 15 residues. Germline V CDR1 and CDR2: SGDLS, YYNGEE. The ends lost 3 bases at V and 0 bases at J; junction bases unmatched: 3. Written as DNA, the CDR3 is TGTGCCAGCAGCGAGGGACAGACTAGCAATCAGCCCCAGCATTTT. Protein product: CASSEGQTSNQPQHF.

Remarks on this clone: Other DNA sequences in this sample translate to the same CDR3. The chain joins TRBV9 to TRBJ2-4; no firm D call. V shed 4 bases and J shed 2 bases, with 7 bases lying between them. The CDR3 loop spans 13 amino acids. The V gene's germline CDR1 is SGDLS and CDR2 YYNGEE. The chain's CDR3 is CASSPGTKNIQYF. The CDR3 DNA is TGTGCCAGCAGCCCCGGAACCAAAAACATTCAGTACTTC. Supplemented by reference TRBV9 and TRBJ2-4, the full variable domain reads DSGVTQTPKHLITATGQRVTLRCSPRSGDLSVYWYQQSLDQGLQFLIQYYNGEERAKGNILERFSAQQFPDLHSELNLSSLELGDSALYFCASSPGTKNIQYFGAGTRLSVL.

The DNA of the CDR3 is TGTGCCAGCTCACCATCCGGCGCCATCCAAAACATTCAGTACTTC. Translation: CASSPSGAIQNIQYF. The chain carries TRBV18 and TRBJ2-4; no firm D call. Trimming stripped 2 bases from V and 5 bases from J, with 13 bases between. This CDR3 has 15 amino acids. Germline CDR1 reads KGHSH; CDR2 reads LQKENI.

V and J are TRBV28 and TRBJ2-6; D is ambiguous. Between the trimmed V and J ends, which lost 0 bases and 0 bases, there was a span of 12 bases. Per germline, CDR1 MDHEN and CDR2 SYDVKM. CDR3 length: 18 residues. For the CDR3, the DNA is TGTGCCAGCAGTTTATGGTCCAGATTCGGCTCTGGGGCCAACGTCCTGACTTTC. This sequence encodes CASSLWSRFGSGANVLTF.

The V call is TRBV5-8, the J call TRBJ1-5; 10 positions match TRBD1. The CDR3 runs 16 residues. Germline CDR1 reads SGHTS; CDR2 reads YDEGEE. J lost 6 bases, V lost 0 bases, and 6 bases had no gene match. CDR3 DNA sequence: TGTGCCAGCAGCTTGGGTTGGGACAGGGGAACTCAGCCCCAGCATTTT. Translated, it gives CASSLGWDRGTQPQHF.

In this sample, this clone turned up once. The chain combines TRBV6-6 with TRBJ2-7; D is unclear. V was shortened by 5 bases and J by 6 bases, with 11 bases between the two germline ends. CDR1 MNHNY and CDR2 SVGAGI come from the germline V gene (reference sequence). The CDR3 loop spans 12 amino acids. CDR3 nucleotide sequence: TGTGCCAGCAGTACCGGAAGGGCCGAGCAGTACTTC. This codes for CASSTGRAEQYF.

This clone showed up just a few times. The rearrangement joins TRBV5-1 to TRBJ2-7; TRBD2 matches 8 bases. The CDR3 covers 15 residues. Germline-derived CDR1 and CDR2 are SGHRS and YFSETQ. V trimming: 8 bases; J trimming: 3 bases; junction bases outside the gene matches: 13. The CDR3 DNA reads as TGCGCCAGACCCGCCCAACCGGGACTAGTCTACGAGCAGTACTTC. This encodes CARPAQPGLVYEQYF.

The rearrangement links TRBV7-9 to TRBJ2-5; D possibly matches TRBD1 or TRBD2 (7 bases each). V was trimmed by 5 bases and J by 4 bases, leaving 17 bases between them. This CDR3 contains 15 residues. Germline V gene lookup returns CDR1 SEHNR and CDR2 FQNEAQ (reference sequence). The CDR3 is CASSIQGTKGETQYF. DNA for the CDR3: TGTGCCAGCAGCATACAGGGGACTAAGGGAGAGACCCAGTACTTC.

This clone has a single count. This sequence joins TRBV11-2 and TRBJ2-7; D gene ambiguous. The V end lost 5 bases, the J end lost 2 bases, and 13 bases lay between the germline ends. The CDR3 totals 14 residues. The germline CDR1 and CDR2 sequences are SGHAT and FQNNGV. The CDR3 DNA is TGTGCCAGCAGCCGTCCGATCAAACCCTACGAGCAGTACTTC. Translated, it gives CASSRPIKPYEQYF.

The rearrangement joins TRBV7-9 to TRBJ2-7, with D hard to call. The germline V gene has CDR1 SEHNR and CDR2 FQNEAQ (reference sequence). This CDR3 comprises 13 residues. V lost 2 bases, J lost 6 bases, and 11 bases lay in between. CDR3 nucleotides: TGTGCCAGCAGCTTAATTGTAGCTTCCGAGCAGTACTTC. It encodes CASSLIVASEQYF.